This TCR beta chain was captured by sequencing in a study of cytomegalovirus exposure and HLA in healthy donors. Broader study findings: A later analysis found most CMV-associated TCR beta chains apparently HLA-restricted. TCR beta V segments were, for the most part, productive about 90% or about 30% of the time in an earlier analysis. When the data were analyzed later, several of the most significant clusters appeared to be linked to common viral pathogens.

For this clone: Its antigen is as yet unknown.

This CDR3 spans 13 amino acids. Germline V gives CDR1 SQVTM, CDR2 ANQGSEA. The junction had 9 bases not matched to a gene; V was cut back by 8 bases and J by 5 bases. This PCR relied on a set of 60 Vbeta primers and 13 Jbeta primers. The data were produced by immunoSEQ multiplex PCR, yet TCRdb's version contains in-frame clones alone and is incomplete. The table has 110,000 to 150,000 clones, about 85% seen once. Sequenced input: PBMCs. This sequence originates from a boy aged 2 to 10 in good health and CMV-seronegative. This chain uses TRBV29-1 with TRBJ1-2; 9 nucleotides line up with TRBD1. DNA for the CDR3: TGCAGCTTAAACCGGGACAGGGAGTATGGCTACACCTTC. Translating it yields CSLNRDREYGYTF.